Listed here are 27 T cell receptor beta chains from one sample, sequenced in a study of CD8+ T cells in alopecia areata. Once RNA had been extracted, it was reverse transcribed into cDNA to act as the sequencing template. TCRdb's table, derived via immunoSEQ multiplex PCR, lists solely in-frame clones and lacks some. The sample includes about 270,000 clones, 60% seen only once; the top ten take 0.9% to 0.95%. Treatment here: oral pan-JAK inhibitor, 5-10 mg twice daily. The sequenced sample was CD4+ T cells sorted from blood, obtained at week 52, from a patient treated with tofacitinib. These receptors all come from a human donor with alopecia areata.

This clone was picked up one time. The CDR3 DNA follows: TGCAGCGTTGCGGGATGGGGACAGCTCAATTCACCCCTCCACTTT. Encoded protein: CSVAGWGQLNSPLHF. The rearrangement joins TRBV29-1 to TRBJ1-6, with 7 bases identical to TRBD1. The CDR3 is made up of 15 amino acids. The ends lost 4 bases at V and 7 bases at J; junction bases unmatched: 10. Germline V gene lookup returns CDR1 SQVTM and CDR2 ANQGSEA.

This rearrangement joins TRBV29-1 to TRBJ1-1; maybe TRBD1 (5 bases). CDR1 is SQVTM and CDR2 is ANQGSEA in the germline V gene. Trimming took off 4 bases at V and 1 base at J, with 13 bases between the two ends. The CDR3 covers 14 residues. The CDR3 loop reads CSVAPRRGNTEAFF. In DNA, the CDR3 is TGCAGCGTTGCCCCGAGGAGGGGGAACACTGAAGCTTTCTTT.

This clone was recorded once. The V and J genes are TRBV30 and TRBJ1-6; a weak D match, TRBD1 (6 bases). The CDR3 extends over 15 amino acids. Germline CDR1 GTSNPN, CDR2 SVGIG (reference sequence). V shed 0 bases and J shed 7 bases, with 13 bases lying between them. CDR3 DNA sequence: TGTGCCTGGAGTGTTTTGGGGGGCCAGAATTCACCCCTCCACTTT. This sequence encodes CAWSVLGGQNSPLHF.

Remarks on this clone: Other DNA sequences in this sample translate to the same CDR3. This chain links TRBV4-3 with TRBJ2-1; D is ambiguous. This CDR3 has 13 residues. The germline V and J ends were trimmed by 1 base and 4 bases, with 5 bases remaining between them. In germline, CDR1 is LGHNA, CDR2 YSLEER. In nucleotides, the CDR3 is TGCGCCAGCAGCCAAGGAACTTACAATGAGCAGTTCTTC. This sequence encodes CASSQGTYNEQFF.

The rearrangement links TRBV27 to TRBJ2-7; TRBD1 agrees at 9 bases. This CDR3 region has 16 residues. The germline CDR1 and CDR2 sequences are MNHEY and SMNVEV (reference sequence). The V segment lost 3 bases and the J segment 4 bases; nucleotides outside the gene matches: 10. The CDR3 DNA reads TGTGCCAGCAGTTTCACAGTGGACAGGGGAGGGTACGAGCAGTACTTC. This translates into CASSFTVDRGGYEQYF.

The sample holds a few counts of this clone. The chain joins TRBV6-6 to TRBJ2-7; D is possibly TRBD1 (5 bases). Germline V lookup: CDR1 MNHNY, CDR2 SVGAGI (reference sequence). V lost 2 bases and J 2 bases, leaving 10 bases between the germline ends. CDR3 length: 14 amino acids. CDR3 sequence: CASSYDRITYEQYF. The CDR3 DNA is TGTGCCAGCAGTTACGACAGAATCACCTACGAGCAGTACTTC.

The chain uses TRBV27 and TRBJ1-6, with 11 bases lining up with TRBD1. From germline, CDR1 is MNHEY and CDR2 SMNVEV (reference sequence). The length of the CDR3 is 15 residues. The junction had 4 bases not matched to a gene; V was cut back by 5 bases and J by 7 bases. CDR3 region: CASSPWTGGNSPLHF. DNA of the CDR3: TGTGCCAGCAGTCCGTGGACAGGGGGCAATTCACCCCTCCACTTT.

The count of this clone is one. The rearrangement links TRBV4-1 to TRBJ2-6; D is uncertain. CDR1 is MGHRA and CDR2 is YSYEKL in the germline V gene. V was pared by 0 bases and J by 0 bases, with 15 bases between. The CDR3 totals 19 residues. The CDR3 is CASSQDRWGKGSGANVLTF. The CDR3 nucleotides are TGCGCCAGCAGCCAAGATCGTTGGGGAAAAGGCTCTGGGGCCAACGTCCTGACTTTC.

The rearrangement links TRBV28 to TRBJ1-2; TRBD1 aligns across 8 bases. The CDR3 length is 15 residues. The ends lost 10 bases at V and 8 bases at J; junction bases unmatched: 18. Germline V gene sequence: CDR1 MDHEN, CDR2 SYDVKM. The CDR3 loop reads CATPSGGAIERGYTF. The CDR3 DNA reads as TGTGCCACCCCCTCAGGGGGCGCAATAGAGCGCGGCTACACCTTC.

The sample holds a few counts of this clone. The rearrangement uses TRBV23-1 and TRBJ2-7; TRBD1 matches at 8 bases. TRBV23-1 is an ORF, with its function uncertain. J lost 3 bases, V lost 6 bases, and 7 bases had no gene match. The CDR3 runs 14 residues. The CDR3 DNA sequence: TGCGCCAGCAGGGCGACAGGGGCCCTCTACGAGCAGTACTTC. It is translated as CASRATGALYEQYF.

This clone was detected only a few times. The chain is built from TRBV5-4 and TRBJ1-6; 7 nucleotides align to TRBD1. This CDR3 region has 16 residues. V was pared by 0 bases and J by 6 bases, with 6 bases of the junction left unmatched. CDR1 is SGHNT and CDR2 is YYREEE in the germline V gene (reference sequence). CDR3 bases: TGTGCCAGCAGCTTGGGACAGGGTAGGAGTAATTCACCCCTCCACTTT. Translating gives CASSLGQGRSNSPLHF.

This chain links TRBV4-1 with TRBJ2-7, with TRBD2 matching over 7 bases. The germline gives CDR1 MGHRA, CDR2 YSYEKL. V gave up 1 base and J gave up 6 bases; unmatched junction bases: 12. CDR3 size: 16 residues. This CDR3 is CASSQGTGRGLGEQYF. CDR3 coding DNA: TGCGCCAGCAGCCAAGGGACGGGGCGGGGGTTGGGCGAGCAGTACTTC.

The chain has TRBV1 and TRBJ2-3; TRBD1, the table's D call, lacks a check against the DNA. TRBV1 is recorded as a pseudogene. This CDR3 comprises 15 residues. CDR3: CTSSQDDRQVNTQYF. The CDR3 DNA is TGCACCAGCAGCCAAGACGATCGACAGGTTAATACGCAGTATTTT.

V and J are TRBV19 and TRBJ2-5; D call uncertain. The length of the CDR3 is 14 residues. Trimming removed 4 bases at V and 4 bases at J, with 13 bases between. Looked up from germline, CDR1 is LNHDA and CDR2 is SQIVND (reference sequence). This chain's CDR3 is CASSRAGLGETQYF. CDR3 in DNA: TGTGCCAGTAGTAGGGCAGGCCTCGGAGAGACCCAGTACTTC.

The V and J genes are TRBV4-1 and TRBJ1-5; D possibly corresponds to TRBD1 (6 bases). This CDR3 has 15 residues. Trimming took 4 bases from V and 0 from J, leaving 10 bases between them. In germline, CDR1 is MGHRA, CDR2 YSYEKL. The CDR3 DNA reads as TGCGCCAGCAGCCCCGGACAGAATAGCAATCAGCCCCAGCATTTT. It codes for CASSPGQNSNQPQHF.

The V gene is TRBV5-1, the J gene TRBJ2-7; D is uncertain. The CDR3 totals 14 residues. V lost 1 base, J lost 1 base, and 9 bases lay in between. CDR1 and CDR2 (germline): SGHRS, YFSETQ. CDR3 coding DNA: TGCGCCAGCAGCTTGACATCTAGATCCTACGAGCAGTACTTC. This encodes CASSLTSRSYEQYF.

The chain joins TRBV5-1 to TRBJ2-1; 7 nucleotides align to TRBD1. V shed 6 bases and J 10 bases; nucleotides not matched to a gene: 13. The length of the CDR3 is 14 residues. The germline gives CDR1 SGHRS, CDR2 YFSETQ. The CDR3 here is CASNVVTGVKEQFF. Here the CDR3 DNA reads TGCGCCAGCAACGTGGTAACAGGGGTTAAGGAGCAGTTCTTC.

This chain joins TRBV16 and TRBJ1-6; D is unclear. The CDR3 has 15 amino acids. The germline V gene has CDR1 KGHSY and CDR2 FQNENV. Between the trimmed V and J ends, which lost 4 bases and 4 bases, there was a span of 11 bases. The CDR3 DNA is TGTGCCAGCAGCCGTATCGCCGGGTATAATTCACCCCTCCACTTT. Protein product: CASSRIAGYNSPLHF.

The chain combines TRBV19 with TRBJ2-3; D is possibly TRBD2 (6 bases). The V gene lost 4 bases and the J gene lost 0 bases, with 14 bases spanning the gap. The CDR3 spans 16 residues. Germline values: CDR1 LNHDA, CDR2 SQIVND (reference sequence). The CDR3 protein is CASSTVAGGSTDTQYF. Written as DNA, the CDR3 is TGTGCCAGTAGTACCGTTGCCGGAGGGAGCACAGATACGCAGTATTTT.

In its sample, this clone was seen once. CDR3 loop: CSAGQDIQYF. Here the CDR3 DNA reads TGCAGCGCGGGCCAGGACATTCAGTACTTC. The rearrangement joins TRBV29-1 to TRBJ2-4; D unclear. The V gene's germline CDR1 is SQVTM and CDR2 ANQGSEA. V gave up 7 bases and J gave up 8 bases, with 9 bases separating them. CDR3 length: 10 residues.

This chain uses TRBV29-1 with TRBJ1-6; D ambiguous. In germline, CDR1 is SQVTM, CDR2 ANQGSEA. The CDR3 is made up of 13 amino acids. V lost 4 bases and J lost 10, with 14 bases in between. Here the CDR3 DNA reads TGCAGCGTTGCCGAAGGCAGGCGATCACCCCTCCACTTT. Protein: CSVAEGRRSPLHF.

V gene TRBV5-1 combines with J gene TRBJ1-2; TRBD1 matches at 9 bases. Unmatched junction bases numbered 5, after V lost 4 bases and J lost 7 bases. This CDR3 is 13 amino acids long. CDR1 SGHRS and CDR2 YFSETQ come from the germline V gene. In nucleotides, the CDR3 is TGCGCCAGCAGCAGGGGACAGGGTGGTGGCTACACCTTC. It encodes CASSRGQGGGYTF.

The chain is built from TRBV5-4 and TRBJ2-3; tentative D call: TRBD1 (5 bases). The ends were cut back, 4 bases at V and 2 bases at J, with 14 bases in the middle. CDR1 and CDR2 (germline): SGHNT, YYREEE (reference sequence). The CDR3 totals 15 residues. CDR3 coding DNA: TGTGCCAGCAGCACTAATAGACAGTACACAGATACGCAGTATTTT. Translated, it gives CASSTNRQYTDTQYF. Drawing the rest from reference TRBV5-4 and TRBJ2-3, the complete variable domain is ETGVTQSPTHLIKTRGQQVTLRCSSQSGHNTVSWYQQALGQGPQFIFQYYREEENGRGNFPPRFSGLQFPNYSSELNVNALELDDSALYLCASSTNRQYTDTQYFGPGTRLTVL.

The V call is TRBV5-4, the J call TRBJ1-2; D is uncertain. Germline assignment: CDR1 SGHNT and CDR2 YYREEE (reference sequence). Trimming took 4 bases from V and 6 from J, leaving 13 bases between them. CDR3 size: 13 residues. In DNA form, the CDR3 reads TGTGCCAGCAGCGCATCAGGACTGGATGGCTACACCTTC. It is translated as CASSASGLDGYTF.

The gene calls are TRBV14 and TRBJ2-3, with 9 bases that match TRBD1. This CDR3 has 15 amino acids. In germline, CDR1 is SGHDN, CDR2 FVKESK. J lost 4 bases, V lost 5 bases, and 7 bases had no gene match. CDR3 coding DNA: TGTGCCAGCAGCGGGGACAGGGATTCGGCAGATACGCAGTATTTT. Amino acids: CASSGDRDSADTQYF.

This chain joins TRBV30 and TRBJ2-7, with D maybe TRBD1 (5 bases). CDR3 length equals 14 residues. The V gene's germline CDR1 is GTSNPN and CDR2 SVGIG (reference sequence). Trimming took off 4 bases at V and 1 base at J, with 14 bases between the two ends. CDR3 sequence reads: CAWTPLGASYEQYF. CDR3 sequence (DNA): TGTGCCTGGACCCCGTTAGGGGCTTCCTACGAGCAGTACTTC.

This chain joins TRBV25-1 and TRBJ2-4, with D unresolved. The germline gives CDR1 MGHDK, CDR2 SYGVNS. The CDR3 consists of 15 residues. Trimming shortened V by 2 bases and J by 2 bases, and 10 bases separated the two germline ends. This CDR3 reads CASSEPEGSKNIQYF. In DNA form, the CDR3 reads TGTGCCAGCAGTGAACCGGAAGGTTCCAAAAACATTCAGTACTTC.